A single T cell receptor (beta chain) is shown here with its context. Its antigen is not identified. The junction does not match germline at one end; this may be a read error. Some clones are missing from TCRdb's copy, which holds only in-frame ones; the method was immunoSEQ multiplex PCR. The repertoire has under 2,500,000 clones, about 94% of them found once; the top ten carry 0.1% to 0.15%. This record comes from a study of shared clonotypes between healthy human individuals. General study points: Naive CD4 clonotype sharing across a few donors was 4.5% to 6%. Sequencing of the sorted subsets was shown by rarefaction to be incomplete despite large depth.

The CDR3 extends over 14 amino acids. CDR1 is SNHLY, CDR2 FYNNEI, per germline. Donors had no recently reported acute infections or vaccinations and were HIV-negative. Splitting of CD4+ cells produced CD45RA+ naive and CD45RA-negative memory subsets. The sequenced sample was naive CD4+ T cells sorted from blood. Subset indicated: CD45RA+ positively selected. This TCR came from a man between 18 and 29 years old in good health. The chain joins TRBV2 to TRBJ2-4, with no clear D. The CDR3 region has the DNA TGTGCCAGCACCTCGACTGGCTTTCTTGGCAAATCGGACTTC. Protein: CASTSTGFLGKSDF.